This entry is about one TCR beta chain. Participant reports of clinical history set cohort assignment. The sample originates from a study of blood T cell repertoires in COVID-19. Profiled with immunoSEQ multiplex PCR; TCRdb holds only in-frame clones, not every one. The sample contains some 200,000 clones, 86% of which appear only once. Trimming shortened V by 0 bases and J by 0 bases, and 12 bases separated the two germline ends. The CDR3 covers 16 residues. Germline CDR1 reads SGHTS; CDR2 reads YDEGEE. Material for sequencing was PBMCs or T cells enriched from blood (not recorded which). The clonotype was recovered from a woman aged 45-65 years in a cohort exposed to, infected with or recovered from COVID-19 (not recorded which). J is TRBJ1-2 and V is TRBV5-8; no clear D gene. The CDR3 protein is CASSLDWAASNYGYTF. The DNA of the CDR3 is TGTGCCAGCAGCTTGGATTGGGCAGCCTCTAACTATGGCTACACCTTC.